This entry concerns a single TCR beta chain. This specimen comes from a study of blood T cell repertoires in COVID-19. Study in general: Italy, Spain and the United States were the sources of the convalescent and acute COVID-19 samples.

The V end lost 1 base, the J end lost 6 bases, and 16 bases lay between the germline ends. Germline CDR1 reads SQVTM; CDR2 reads ANQGSEA. The CDR3 length is 15 residues. Per the authors' pipeline: Reference gene primer amplification gave nucleated cell count estimates. Profiled with immunoSEQ multiplex PCR; TCRdb holds only in-frame clones, not every one. That table supplies the V and J calls and clone size; D and trimming were determined from the DNA. The sample comprises around 64,000 clones, roughly 87% of which are singletons, and roughly 5% rests with the top ten. The specimen was peripheral blood. This chain uses TRBV29-1 with TRBJ2-1; D is possibly TRBD2 (5 bases). This clonotype was obtained from a man older than 75 in a cohort sampled during active COVID-19. CDR3 in amino acids: CSVEGTQSSFNEQFF. CDR3 coding DNA: TGCAGCGTTGAAGGGACTCAGTCCTCTTTCAATGAGCAGTTCTTC.